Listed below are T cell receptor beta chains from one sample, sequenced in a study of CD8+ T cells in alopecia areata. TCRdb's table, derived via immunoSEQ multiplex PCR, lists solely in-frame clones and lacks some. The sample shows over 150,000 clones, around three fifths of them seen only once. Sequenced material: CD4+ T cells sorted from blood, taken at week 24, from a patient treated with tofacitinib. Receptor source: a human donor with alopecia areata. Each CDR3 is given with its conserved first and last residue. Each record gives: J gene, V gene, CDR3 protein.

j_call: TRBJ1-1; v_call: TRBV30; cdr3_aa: CAWGIGDRNTEAFF
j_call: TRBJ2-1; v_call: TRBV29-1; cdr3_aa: CSVKHNEQFF
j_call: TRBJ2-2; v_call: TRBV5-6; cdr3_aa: CASSLQGVGHTSAGELFF
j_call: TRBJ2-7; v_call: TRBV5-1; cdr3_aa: CASSMIPWEQYF
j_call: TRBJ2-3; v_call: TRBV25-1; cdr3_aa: CASSDHGTDTQYF
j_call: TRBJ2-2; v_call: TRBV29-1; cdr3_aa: CSAPGLVVGELFF
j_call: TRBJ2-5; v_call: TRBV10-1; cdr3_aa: CASSAGGETQYF
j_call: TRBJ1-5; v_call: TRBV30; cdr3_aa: CAWGQGKRGQPQHF
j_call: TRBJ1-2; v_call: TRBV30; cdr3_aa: CAWSVTGLGYTF
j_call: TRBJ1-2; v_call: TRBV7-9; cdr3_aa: CASSWGSGFYGYTF
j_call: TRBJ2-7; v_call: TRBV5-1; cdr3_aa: CASNVGGTGEHEQYF
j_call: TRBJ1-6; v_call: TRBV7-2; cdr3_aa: CASSSRRGESPLHF
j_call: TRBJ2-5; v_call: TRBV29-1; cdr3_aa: CSVAPRLGETQYF
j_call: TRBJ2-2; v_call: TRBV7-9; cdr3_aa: CASSFRSRDLNTGELFF
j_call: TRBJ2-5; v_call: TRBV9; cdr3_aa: CASSVGSGEETQYF
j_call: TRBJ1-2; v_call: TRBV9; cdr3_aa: CASSVDPGRNYGYTF
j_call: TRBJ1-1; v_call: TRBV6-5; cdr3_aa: CASSPGTLNTEAFF
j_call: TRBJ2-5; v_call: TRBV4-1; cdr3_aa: CASSQDQRRETQYF
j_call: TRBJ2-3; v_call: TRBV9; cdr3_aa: CASSSGGLDTQYF
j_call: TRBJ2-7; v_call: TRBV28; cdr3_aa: CASRRQGSYEQYF
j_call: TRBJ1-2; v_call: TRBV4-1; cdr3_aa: CASSLGQAVNYGYTF
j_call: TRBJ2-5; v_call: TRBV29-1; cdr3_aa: CSVHRDPETQYF
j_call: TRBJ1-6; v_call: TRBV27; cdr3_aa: CASSRDIVSPLHF
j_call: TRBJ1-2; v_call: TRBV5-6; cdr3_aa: CASSSTGKINGYTF
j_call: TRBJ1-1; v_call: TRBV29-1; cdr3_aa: CSAQPGYRGGNTEAFF
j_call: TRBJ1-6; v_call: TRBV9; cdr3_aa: CASSIGQPSSPLHF
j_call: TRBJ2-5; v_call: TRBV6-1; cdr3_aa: CASSLDRGKETQYF
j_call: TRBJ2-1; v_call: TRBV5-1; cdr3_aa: CASSLERGLYNEQFF
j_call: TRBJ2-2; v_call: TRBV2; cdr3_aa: CASTWTGGPGELFF
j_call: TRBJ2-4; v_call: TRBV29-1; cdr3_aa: CSAFGRQGGNIQYF
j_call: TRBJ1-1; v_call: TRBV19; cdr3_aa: CASNPGQGVGAFF
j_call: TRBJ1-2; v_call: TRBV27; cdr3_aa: CASSALFTGTANYGYTF
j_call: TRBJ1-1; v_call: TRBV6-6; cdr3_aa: CASRSTGENTEAFF
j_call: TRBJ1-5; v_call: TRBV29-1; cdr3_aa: CSVAAGEVQPQHF
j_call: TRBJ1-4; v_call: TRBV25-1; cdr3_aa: CASGRQVDEKLFF
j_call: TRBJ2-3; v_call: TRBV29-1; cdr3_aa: CSVGTGADTQYF